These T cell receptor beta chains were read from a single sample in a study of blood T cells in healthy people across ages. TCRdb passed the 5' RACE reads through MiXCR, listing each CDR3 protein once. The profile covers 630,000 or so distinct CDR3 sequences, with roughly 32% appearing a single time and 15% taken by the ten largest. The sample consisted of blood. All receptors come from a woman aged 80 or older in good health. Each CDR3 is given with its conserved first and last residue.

CASSPEAVRGYEQYF | TRBJ2-7 | TRBV18 | 15
CASSVSPQAPGDTQYF | TRBJ2-3 | TRBV9 | 16
CSVETGGADGYTF | TRBJ1-2 | TRBV29-1 | 13
CSARGLRLGAHEQYF | TRBJ2-7 | TRBV20-1 | 15
CASSPRIRAQAYEQYF | TRBJ2-7 | TRBV6-1 | 16
CSTRPGASTDTQYF | TRBJ2-3 | TRBV29-1 | 14
CASSELGETGEPFF | TRBJ2-2 | TRBV25-1 | 14
CAREDRENYGYTF | TRBJ1-2 | TRBV19 | 13
CASSAGTSYTF | TRBJ1-2 | TRBV12-3/TRBV12-4 | 11
CASSAGMDGPTFPYEQYF | TRBJ2-7 | TRBV9 | 18
CSARRNLDRDYGYTF | TRBJ1-2 | TRBV20-1 | 15
CASSLAAGGQDEQFF | TRBJ2-1 | TRBV7-9 | 15
CASSLRLAGWAEQYF | TRBJ2-7 | TRBV12-3/TRBV12-4 | 15
CASSPEGRGWQPQHF | TRBJ1-5 | TRBV12-3/TRBV12-4 | 15
CSARGHSAGTYEQYF | TRBJ2-7 | TRBV20-1 | 15
CASSVRDRGPEQYF | TRBJ2-7 | TRBV6-1 | 14
CASSRGTGSSGNTIYF | TRBJ1-3 | TRBV11-2 | 16
CASSPRRDRGSYEQYF | TRBJ2-7 | TRBV21-1 | 16
CASSLGFGGGAMNTEAFF | TRBJ1-1 | TRBV7-6 | 18
CASSPAGTGYYEQYF | TRBJ2-7 | TRBV7-2 | 15
CASSSRTVQNSPLHF | TRBJ1-6 | TRBV7-2 | 15
CASRGGSGAYEQYF | TRBJ2-7 | TRBV2 | 14
CATSSGLAGGNTDTQYF | TRBJ2-3 | TRBV15 | 17
CASSLNTGAAQPQHF | TRBJ1-5 | TRBV18 | 15
CASSAPDRFNEKLFF | TRBJ1-4 | TRBV6-1 | 15
CAISPQGATGELFF | TRBJ2-2 | TRBV10-3 | 14
CASRRTGRIYGYTF | TRBJ1-2 | TRBV12-3/TRBV12-4 | 14
CASSQDGHREQYF | TRBJ2-7 | TRBV4-3 | 13
CASSFRQGENIQYF | - | TRBV7-2 | 14
CARGRASTEAFF | TRBJ1-1 | TRBV19 | 12
CASSEASAGRTEAFF | TRBJ1-1 | TRBV6-1 | 15
CSARDSGQGNSPLHF | TRBJ1-6 | TRBV20-1 | 15
CASSPDRGQETQYF | TRBJ2-5 | TRBV5-4 | 14
CVSSEFGHNQPQHF | TRBJ1-5 | TRBV2 | 14
CASSIGTGLFDEQYF | TRBJ2-7 | TRBV19 | 15
CASSQALAGGRSSYNERYF | TRBJ2-5 | TRBV3-1 | 19
CSARLQITDTQYF | TRBJ2-3 | TRBV20-1 | 13
CASSGGKERSYNEQFF | TRBJ2-1 | TRBV11-1 | 16
CSVESRANEQFF | TRBJ2-1 | TRBV29-1 | 12
CASSGKSGGMRYEQYF | TRBJ2-7 | TRBV9 | 16
CASSRPVSTEAFF | TRBJ1-1 | TRBV7-2 | 13
CSARTGPRGLLPQHF | TRBJ1-5 | TRBV20-1 | 15
CSARETANEQFF | TRBJ2-1 | TRBV20-1 | 12
CASSLTPGTGYEQYF | TRBJ2-7 | TRBV7-2 | 15
CAIRSGTGGYEQYF | TRBJ2-7 | TRBV10-3 | 14
CASSPPVGGSPLHF | TRBJ1-6 | TRBV18 | 14
CASDYSGVSQPQHF | TRBJ1-5 | TRBV6-6 | 14
CASSLYWTGTNEQFF | TRBJ2-1 | TRBV7-2 | 15
CASSLGQLLAPLHF | TRBJ1-6 | TRBV7-2 | 14
CAIRDRANTEAFF | TRBJ1-1 | TRBV10-3 | 13
CASSFGTSGGNYNEQFF | TRBJ2-1 | TRBV5-4 | 17